One and the same sample provided the 11 T cell receptor beta chains below, sequenced in a study of beta chain features in type 1 diabetes. The study's findings and limits: There was a moderate but significant shortening of TCRB CDR3s in all four CD4+ subsets of Type 1 diabetes patients.

What these receptors recognize is not known. Sequencing targeted expressed TCRB transcripts, as all isolated RNA had been reverse transcribed. The data were produced by immunoSEQ multiplex PCR, yet TCRdb's version contains in-frame clones alone and is incomplete. The repertoire holds fewer than 30,000 clones, around 63% seen once, with 3.5% to 4.5% in the top ten. The sample taken for sequencing was Tregs from blood. The source of these receptors is a man in his late teens or twenties with type 1 diabetes.

The J gene is TRBJ2-3, the V gene TRBV5-6, with D perhaps matching TRBD1 (5 bases). The V and J ends lost 1 base and 6 bases respectively, with 12 bases between them. The CDR3 loop spans 14 amino acids. Germline V gene lookup returns CDR1 SGHDT and CDR2 YYEEEE. CDR3 amino acids: CASSLPPRQDTQYF. DNA of the CDR3: TGTGCCAGCAGCTTGCCTCCCCGACAGGATACGCAGTATTTT.

This sequence joins TRBV4-1 and TRBJ1-4; D is uncertain. The germline CDR1 and CDR2 sequences are MGHRA and YSYEKL. Trimming pared 0 bases from V and 0 bases from J, leaving 14 bases between. This CDR3 is built from 18 residues. CDR3 nucleotides: TGCGCCAGCAGCCAAGATCTTGTTTTGAGGGCAACTAATGAAAAACTGTTTTTT. Residues: CASSQDLVLRATNEKLFF.

About this clone itself: At one boundary the junction diverges from the germline segment, which might be a read error. This rearrangement joins TRBV25-1 to TRBJ2-3; D gene ambiguous. The CDR3 runs to 13 residues. Germline-derived CDR1 and CDR2 are MGHDK and SYGVNS. This CDR3 reads CANSVRNGDTQYF. CDR3 DNA: TGTGCCAACAGTGTGCGTAACGGGGATACGCAGTATTTT. Complete variable domain (other parts from reference TRBV25-1 and TRBJ2-3): EADIYQTPRYLVIGTGKKITLECSQTMGHDKMYWYQQDPGMELHLIHYSYGVNSTEKGDLSSESTVSRIRTEHFPLTLESARPSHTSQYLCANSVRNGDTQYFGPGTRLTVL.

The chain is built from TRBV5-1 and TRBJ1-1; 8 positions match TRBD1. The germline V gene has CDR1 SGHRS and CDR2 YFSETQ. The V gene end was trimmed by 4 bases and the J gene end by 3 bases; junction bases not matched to a gene: 2. The CDR3 runs 13 residues. Here the CDR3 DNA reads TGCGCCAGCAGCCTGACAGGGGACACTGAAGCTTTCTTT. This codes for CASSLTGDTEAFF.

This clone was counted once. The chain is built from TRBV15 and TRBJ2-7; 8 bases line up with TRBD2. The CDR3 is made up of 16 amino acids. V dropped 3 bases and J dropped 0; count of bases not matched to a gene: 7. The germline V gene has CDR1 LNHNV and CDR2 YYDKDF (reference sequence). The CDR3 DNA is TGTGCCACCAGCAGGCCCCTAAGCGGGAGCTCCTACGAGCAGTACTTC. Its translation is CATSRPLSGSSYEQYF. The full variable domain, with the rest looked up from reference TRBV15 and TRBJ2-7, is DAMVIQNPRYQVTQFGKPVTLSCSQTLNHNVMYWYQQKSSQAPKLLFHYYDKDFNNEADTPDNFQSRRPNTSFCFLDIRSPGLGDTAMYLCATSRPLSGSSYEQYFGPGTRLTVT.

The genes are TRBV5-4 and TRBJ1-2; TRBD1 matches 10 bases. V lost 0 bases, J lost 4 bases, and 9 bases stayed unmatched. The CDR3 has 17 residues. Germline CDR1 reads SGHNT; CDR2 reads YYREEE (reference sequence). The chain's CDR3 is CASSLGRQGARIYGYTF. The DNA of the CDR3 is TGTGCCAGCAGCTTGGGTAGACAGGGGGCGCGGATCTATGGCTACACCTTC.

V gene TRBV5-1 combines with J gene TRBJ2-2; 8 bases line up with TRBD1. The CDR3 totals 16 residues. Per germline, CDR1 SGHRS and CDR2 YFSETQ. V shed 4 bases and J 0 bases; nucleotides not matched to a gene: 5. Written as DNA, the CDR3 is TGCGCCAGCAGCCGGCAGGGGGCGGCGAACACCGGGGAGCTGTTTTTT. Encoded protein: CASSRQGAANTGELFF. Full variable domain (remainder filled in from reference TRBV5-1 and TRBJ2-2): KAGVTQTPRYLIKTRGQQVTLSCSPISGHRSVSWYQQTPGQGLQFLFEYFSETQRNKGNFPGRFSGRQFSNSRSEMNVSTLELGDSALYLCASSRQGAANTGELFFGEGSRLTVL.

The V and J genes are TRBV30 and TRBJ1-5, with 8 bases matching TRBD1. Germline V CDR1 and CDR2: GTSNPN, SVGIG (reference sequence). V trimming: 0 bases; J trimming: 3 bases; junction bases outside the gene matches: 10. The CDR3 contains 17 residues. For the CDR3, the DNA is TGTGCCTGGAGTGTATACAGGGGGACAGTCCTCAATCAGCCCCAGCATTTT. Protein product: CAWSVYRGTVLNQPQHF.

This rearrangement joins TRBV7-2 to TRBJ2-3; 7 bases match TRBD2. The V gene's germline CDR1 is SGHTA and CDR2 FQGNSA. The CDR3 is 15 amino acids. J was trimmed by 0 bases and V by 5 bases; bases with no gene match: 5. CDR3 residues: CASSPQAGSTDTQYF. CDR3 in DNA: TGTGCCAGCAGCCCCCAAGCGGGGAGCACAGATACGCAGTATTTT. Full variable domain (missing parts from reference TRBV7-2 and TRBJ2-3): GAGVSQSPSNKVTEKGKDVELRCDPISGHTALYWYRQSLGQGLEFLIYFQGNSAPDKSGLPSDRFSAERTGGSVSTLTIQRTQQEDSAVYLCASSPQAGSTDTQYFGPGTRLTVL.

The chain uses TRBV28 and TRBJ1-1, with D hard to call. V lost 2 bases, J lost 7 bases, and 14 bases lay in between. The CDR3 consists of 14 residues. The V gene's germline CDR1 is MDHEN and CDR2 SYDVKM. CDR3 DNA: TGTGCCAGCAGTTTAGTGGGCAGGTTGAGTGAAGCTTTCTTT. As protein: CASSLVGRLSEAFF.

The rearrangement uses TRBV27 and TRBJ1-1, with D perhaps matching TRBD1 (5 bases). The CDR3 is 14 amino acids. V lost 6 bases and J lost 5, with 16 bases in between. CDR1 MNHEY and CDR2 SMNVEV come from the germline V gene (reference sequence). The CDR3 sequence is CASSLTRGGTEAFF. CDR3 DNA: TGTGCCAGCAGCTTAACTCGGGGGGGGACTGAAGCTTTCTTT.